The 12 T cell receptor beta chains below all came from one sample that was sequenced in a study of blood T cells in healthy people across ages. Primed by a sample-barcoded 5' primer and a J-beta primer mix, a second PCR proceeded for roughly 6 to 12 cycles. Using its own MiXCR run on the 5' RACE reads, TCRdb lists one record per CDR3 protein. Counted here are roughly 800,000 distinct CDR3 sequences, 58% occurring once; the ten biggest clones make up 20% to 25%. The material sequenced was blood. The receptors come from a man aged 25-40 years in good health.

In this sample, this clonotype turned up a few times. The chain carries TRBV5-1 and TRBJ2-6, with D perhaps TRBD2 (5 bases). Trimming cost V 6 bases and J 2 bases, with 9 bases left between them. CDR1 and CDR2 from the germline V gene are SGHRS and YFSETQ. CDR3 length: 14 residues. CDR3 protein: CASMDSAGANVLTF. Written as DNA, the CDR3 is TGCGCCAGCATGGATAGCGCTGGGGCCAACGTCCTGACTTTC. Combining the CDR3 with reference TRBV5-1 and TRBJ2-6 gives the whole variable domain KAGVTQTPRYLIKTRGQQVTLSCSPISGHRSVSWYQQTPGQGLQFLFEYFSETQRNKGNFPGRFSGRQFSNSRSEMNVSTLELGDSALYLCASMDSAGANVLTFGAGSRLTVL.

Regarding this clonotype: This may arise from a read error, as a much more abundant clone is one base away. V usage is TRBV2 and J usage is TRBJ1-1; D remains ambiguous. The germline CDR1 and CDR2 sequences are SNHLY and FYNNEI. This CDR3 comprises 11 residues. V dropped 10 bases and J dropped 3 bases, with 9 bases sitting between them. CDR3 sequence (DNA): TGTGCCAACAAAGGGTACACTGAAGCTTTCTTT. This codes for CANKGYTEAFF.

The V gene is TRBV24-1, the J gene TRBJ2-5; D is ambiguous. The CDR3 sequence is 11 residues long. CDR1 is KGHDR, CDR2 SFDVKD, per germline. V shed 5 bases and J shed 5 bases, with 5 bases lying between them. CDR3 amino acids: CATSVAETQYF. The CDR3 region has the DNA TGTGCCACCAGTGTGGCGGAGACCCAGTACTTC.

This clonotype was counted once. The chain uses TRBV18 and TRBJ2-1, with 11 bases aligning to TRBD2. This CDR3 has 15 residues. CDR1 and CDR2 (germline): KGHSH, LQKENI. V lost 6 bases to trimming and J lost 8 bases; unmatched junction nucleotides: 9. The CDR3 DNA follows: TGTGCCAGCTCCCCCGGGACTAGCGGTTTTCATGAGCAGTTCTTC. Encoded protein: CASSPGTSGFHEQFF. The full variable domain, completed using reference TRBV18 and TRBJ2-1, is NAGVMQNPRHLVRRRGQEARLRCSPMKGHSHVYWYRQLPEEGLKFMVYLQKENIIDESGMPKERFSAEFPKEGPSILRIQQVVRGDSAAYFCASSPGTSGFHEQFFGPGTRLTVL.

This chain connects TRBV5-6 to TRBJ1-1, with TRBD1 as a possible D gene (6 bases). Germline V CDR1 and CDR2: SGHDT, YYEEEE. The CDR3 loop spans 16 amino acids. V gave up 0 bases and J gave up 8 bases, with 20 bases separating them. The CDR3 DNA reads as TGTGCCAGCAGCTTGGGGGCAGGGGCAGAAGGTTACGAAGCTTTCTTT. Translated, it gives CASSLGAGAEGYEAFF. Filled out from reference TRBV5-6 and TRBJ1-1, the complete variable domain reads DAGVTQSPTHLIKTRGQQVTLRCSPKSGHDTVSWYQQALGQGPQFIFQYYEEEERQRGNFPDRFSGHQFPNYSSELNVNALLLGDSALYLCASSLGAGAEGYEAFFGQGTRLTVV.

The table lists this clonotype with a few counts. The CDR3 here is CSVSDITGGAGGYTF. CDR3 DNA sequence: TGCAGCGTTTCCGACATAACAGGGGGCGCGGGGGGCTACACCTTC. This rearrangement joins TRBV29-1 to TRBJ1-2; TRBD1 matches 9 bases. CDR1 is SQVTM, CDR2 ANQGSEA, per germline. The CDR3 is 15 residues long. Losses at the gene ends were 5 bases for V and 8 bases for J; bases not matched to a gene: 15. The full variable domain, completed using reference TRBV29-1 and TRBJ1-2, is SAVISQKPSRDICQRGTSLTIQCQVDSQVTMMFWYRQQPGQSLTLIATANQGSEATYESGFVIDKFPISRPNLTFSTLTVSNMSPEDSSIYLCSVSDITGGAGGYTFGSGTRLTVV.

The rearrangement joins TRBV20-1 to TRBJ2-7; D is undetermined. The CDR3 has 13 amino acids. Trimming took off 3 bases at V and 1 base at J, with 10 bases between the two ends. From germline, CDR1 is DFQATT and CDR2 SNEGSKA (reference sequence). The CDR3: CSASWRRSYEQYF. In nucleotides, the CDR3 is TGCAGTGCTAGCTGGAGAAGGTCCTACGAGCAGTACTTC.

This clonotype was detected a few times. J is TRBJ2-3 and V is TRBV7-3; D remains ambiguous. Looked up from germline, CDR1 is SGHTA and CDR2 is FQGTGA. The CDR3 covers 15 residues. V was shortened by 2 bases and J by 4 bases, with 13 bases between the two germline ends. DNA of the CDR3: TGTGCCAGCAGCTTAGGTCGAGGTCGGGCAGATACGCAGTATTTT. It yields the protein CASSLGRGRADTQYF.

Only a few counts were recorded for this clonotype. The genes are TRBV5-1 and TRBJ2-6, with TRBD2 matching 11 bases. V was clipped by 0 bases and J by 3 bases; unmatched bases: 5. CDR1 and CDR2 from the germline V gene are SGHRS and YFSETQ. The length of the CDR3 is 18 residues. The CDR3 nucleotides are TGCGCCAGCAGCTTGGACTTAGCGGGGGGGATTGGGGCCAACGTCCTGACTTTC. Protein product: CASSLDLAGGIGANVLTF.

The rearrangement joins TRBV9 to TRBJ1-4, with 11 bases that match TRBD1. The CDR3 extends over 15 amino acids. CDR1 and CDR2 (germline): SGDLS, YYNGEE. Trimming took 0 bases from V and 7 from J; bases not matched to a gene: 2. CDR3 DNA sequence: TGTGCCAGCAGCGTAGCGGGGACAGGGGGTGAAAAACTGTTTTTT. Its translation: CASSVAGTGGEKLFF.

The V gene is TRBV7-2, the J gene TRBJ1-5, with TRBD1 identical over 7 bases. With V trimmed by 5 bases and J by 0 bases, 4 bases remained unmatched. Germline lookup yields CDR1 SGHTA and CDR2 FQGNSA. The CDR3 consists of 15 residues. The CDR3 reads CASSMGQNSNQPQHF. The CDR3 DNA sequence: TGTGCCAGCAGCATGGGACAGAATAGCAATCAGCCCCAGCATTTT.

This chain uses TRBV27 with TRBJ1-1; perhaps TRBD1 as D (6 bases). The CDR3 is made up of 14 amino acids. CDR1 is MNHEY, CDR2 SMNVEV, per germline (reference sequence). Between the trimmed V and J ends, which lost 6 bases and 1 base, there was a span of 12 bases. CDR3 in amino acids: CASRGSGANTEAFF. CDR3 nucleotide sequence: TGTGCCAGCAGAGGGTCAGGGGCGAACACTGAAGCTTTCTTT.